This entry concerns a single T cell receptor (beta chain). Sequenced by immunoSEQ multiplex PCR; TCRdb stores in-frame clones only, minus some. Seen here are roughly 120,000 clones, 88% observed once, and the top ten hold 3.5% to 4.5%. This specimen belongs to a study of control samples from healthy donors and cancer patients. Sequencing used PBMCs. This TCR came from a woman aged 55 to 70 with lung cancer.

CDR3 sequence (DNA): TGTGCCAGCACCCCCAGGGGAAAACTGCTGGCACCCCTCCACTTT. The encoded protein is CASTPRGKLLAPLHF. V gene TRBV28 combines with J gene TRBJ1-6; possible D gene TRBD1, 6 bases. In germline, CDR1 is MDHEN, CDR2 SYDVKM. V was clipped by 7 bases and J by 11 bases, with 21 bases between them. This CDR3 is built from 15 residues.